This T cell receptor beta chain originates from a study of T cells in tumors after PD-1 blockade. About the study: Blood samples averaged around 100,000 templates (range about 24,679-260,000) and more than 35,000 unique clonotypes. Findings and caveats of the study: Around 37% of tumor TCR clonotypes were also found in blood.

With respect to this clone: What it binds is unknown.

TCRdb keeps only in-frame clones here, not all; method: immunoSEQ multiplex PCR. The sample carries about 20,000 clones, around 78% recorded once. Input was roughly 550 ng to 6,500 ng of genomic DNA from tumor or blood. The origin of this receptor is a human donor with basal cell carcinoma. Material: PBMCs, obtained before anti-PD-1 treatment.

The CDR3 bases are TGTGCCAGTAGTATAGGACGGACCCACTACGAGCAGTACTTC. It specifies CASSIGRTHYEQYF. The V gene is TRBV19, the J gene TRBJ2-7, with D hard to call. The germline V gene has CDR1 LNHDA and CDR2 SQIVND (reference sequence). V gave up 1 base and J gave up 3 bases, with 10 bases separating them. The CDR3 is 14 amino acids. The variable domain in full, completed from reference TRBV19 and TRBJ2-7, reads DGGITQSPKYLFRKEGQNVTLSCEQNLNHDAMYWYRQDPGQGLRLIYYSQIVNDFQKGDIAEGYSVSREKKESFPLTVTSAQKNPTAFYLCASSIGRTHYEQYFGPGTRLTVT.